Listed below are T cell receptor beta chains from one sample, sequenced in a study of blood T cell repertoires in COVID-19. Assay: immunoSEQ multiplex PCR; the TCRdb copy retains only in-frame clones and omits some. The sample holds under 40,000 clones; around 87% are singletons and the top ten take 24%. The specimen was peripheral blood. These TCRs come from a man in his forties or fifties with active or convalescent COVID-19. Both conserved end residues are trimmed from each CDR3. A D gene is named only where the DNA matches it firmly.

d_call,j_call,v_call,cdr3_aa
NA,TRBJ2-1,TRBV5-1,ASSLSNEQF
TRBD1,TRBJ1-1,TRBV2,ASSPQGAGTEAF
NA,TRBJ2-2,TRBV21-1,ASSKGGLAGGPTGELF
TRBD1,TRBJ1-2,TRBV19,ASSVLDRGRGYT
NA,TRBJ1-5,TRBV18,ASSHSNQPQH
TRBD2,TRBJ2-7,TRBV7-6,ASSPSLLLAGESEQY
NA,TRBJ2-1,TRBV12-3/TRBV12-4,ASSLDRAFEQF
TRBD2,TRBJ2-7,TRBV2,ASSDKRGPYEQY
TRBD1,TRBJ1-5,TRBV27,ASMRGGGNQPQH
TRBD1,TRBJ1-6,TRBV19,ASSMGTAAFYNSPLH
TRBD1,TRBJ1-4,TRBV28,ASSSPRDRLSYEKLF
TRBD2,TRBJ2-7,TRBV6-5,ASSYGGETSSYEQY
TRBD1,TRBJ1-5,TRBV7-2,ASSPGTGGVGLGNQPQH
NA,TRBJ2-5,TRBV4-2,ASRQTSSKETQY
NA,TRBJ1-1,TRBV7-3,ASSLAGVNTEAF
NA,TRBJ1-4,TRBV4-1,ASSPSREGEKLF
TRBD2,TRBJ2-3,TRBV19,ASSGGAGDTQY
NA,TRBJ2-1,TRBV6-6,ASSYPQGAYNEQF
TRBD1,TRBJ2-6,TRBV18,ASSRSVPGQGSGANVLT
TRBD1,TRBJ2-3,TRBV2,ASRADRGYTDTQY
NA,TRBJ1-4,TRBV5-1,ASSLEAGDEKLF
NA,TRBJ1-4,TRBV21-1,ATLQGPNEKLF
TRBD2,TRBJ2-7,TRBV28,ASSLNKQRGVSYEQY
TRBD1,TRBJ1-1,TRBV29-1,SVGTGNTEAF
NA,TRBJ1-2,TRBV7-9,ASSSRPSGYGYT
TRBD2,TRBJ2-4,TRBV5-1,ASSKVAGIDIQY
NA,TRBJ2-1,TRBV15,ATSRPTVSYNEQF
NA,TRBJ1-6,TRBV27,ASSSDIRSSYNSPLH